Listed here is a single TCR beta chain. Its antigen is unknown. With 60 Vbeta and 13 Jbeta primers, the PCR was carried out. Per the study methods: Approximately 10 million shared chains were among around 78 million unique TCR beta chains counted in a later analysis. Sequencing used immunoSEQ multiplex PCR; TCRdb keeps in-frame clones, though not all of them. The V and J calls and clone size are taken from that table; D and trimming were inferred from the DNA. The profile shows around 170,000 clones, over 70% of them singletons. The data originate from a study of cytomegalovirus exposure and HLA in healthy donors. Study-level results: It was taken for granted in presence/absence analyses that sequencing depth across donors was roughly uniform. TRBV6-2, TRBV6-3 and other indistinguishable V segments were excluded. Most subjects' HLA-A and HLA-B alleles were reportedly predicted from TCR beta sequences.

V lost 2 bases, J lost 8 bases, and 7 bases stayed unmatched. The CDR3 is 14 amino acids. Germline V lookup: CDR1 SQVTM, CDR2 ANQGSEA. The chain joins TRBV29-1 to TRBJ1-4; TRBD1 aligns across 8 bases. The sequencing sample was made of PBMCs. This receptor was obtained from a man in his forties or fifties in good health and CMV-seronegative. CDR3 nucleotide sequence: TGCAGCGTTGAACCCTACAGGGGGGACGAAAAACTGTTTTTT. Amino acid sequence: CSVEPYRGDEKLFF.